The clone carrying this T cell receptor (beta chain) was counted only a few times. Its antigen is currently unknown. Germline-derived CDR1 and CDR2 are MNHEY and SMNVEV (reference sequence). The CDR3 runs 15 residues. With V trimmed by 2 bases and J by 7 bases, 8 bases remained unmatched. This sample is part of a study of naive and memory T cell subsets. The study's findings and limits: Especially in CD8 cells, naive repertoires contained a few larger clonotypes, possibly CD45RA-re-expressing memory cells.

After the first PCR, alpha and beta chain libraries were processed separately. The beta constant-region primer was an equimolar mix of two oligonucleotides covering TRBC1 and TRBC2. Nested alpha and beta constant-region primers with the SP2 primer drove four PCR rounds on ligated cDNA. TCRdb processed the UMI-ligation and nested PCR reads anew with MiXCR; each CDR3 protein has one entry. The table has about 150,000 distinct CDR3 sequences, 15% to 20% seen once; the top ten hold 0.14%. The chain recombines TRBV27 with TRBJ2-5; the match to TRBD2 covers 9 bases. The source of this sequence is a human donor in good health. Sequenced material: naive CD4+ T cells from blood. CDR3 in DNA: TGTGCCAGCAGTTTAATTAGCGGGAGTGGTGGGACCCAGTACTTC. Protein product: CASSLISGSGGTQYF.